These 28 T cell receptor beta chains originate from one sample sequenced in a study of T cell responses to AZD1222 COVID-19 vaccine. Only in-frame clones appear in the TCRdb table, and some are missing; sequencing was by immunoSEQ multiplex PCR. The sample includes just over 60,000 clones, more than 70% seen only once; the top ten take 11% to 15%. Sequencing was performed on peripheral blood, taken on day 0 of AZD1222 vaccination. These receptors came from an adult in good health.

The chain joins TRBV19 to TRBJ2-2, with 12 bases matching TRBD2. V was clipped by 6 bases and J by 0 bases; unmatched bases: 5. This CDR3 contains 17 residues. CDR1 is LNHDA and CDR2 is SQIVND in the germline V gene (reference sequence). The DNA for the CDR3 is TGTGCCAGTAGGGAGACTAGCGGGGGTCCGAACACCGGGGAGCTGTTTTTT. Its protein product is CASRETSGGPNTGELFF.

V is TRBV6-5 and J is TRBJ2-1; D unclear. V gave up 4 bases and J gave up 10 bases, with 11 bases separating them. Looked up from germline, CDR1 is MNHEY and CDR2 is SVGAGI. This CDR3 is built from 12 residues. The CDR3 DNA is TGTGCCAGCAGTTCCCCCATAGAGGAGCAGTTCTTC. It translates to CASSSPIEEQFF.

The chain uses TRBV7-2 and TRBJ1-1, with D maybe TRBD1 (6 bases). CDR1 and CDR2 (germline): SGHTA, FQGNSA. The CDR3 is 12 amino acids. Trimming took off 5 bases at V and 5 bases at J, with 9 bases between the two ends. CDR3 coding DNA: TGTGCCAGCAGCATACAGGGTACTGAAGCTTTCTTT. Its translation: CASSIQGTEAFF.

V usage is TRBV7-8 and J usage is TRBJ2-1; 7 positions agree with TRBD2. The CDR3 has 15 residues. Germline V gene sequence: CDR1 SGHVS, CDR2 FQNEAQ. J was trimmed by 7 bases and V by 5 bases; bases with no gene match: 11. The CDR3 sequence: CASSPPVPGRNEQFF. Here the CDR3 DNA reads TGTGCCAGCAGCCCCCCCGTGCCCGGGAGGAATGAGCAGTTCTTC.

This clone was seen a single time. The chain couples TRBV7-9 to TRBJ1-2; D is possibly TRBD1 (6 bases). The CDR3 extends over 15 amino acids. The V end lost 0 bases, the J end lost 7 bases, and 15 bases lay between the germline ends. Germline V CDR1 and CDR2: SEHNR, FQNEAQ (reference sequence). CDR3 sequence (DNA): TGTGCCAGCAGCTTAGCGACGGCAGGGGTGGTTGGCTACACCTTC. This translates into CASSLATAGVVGYTF.

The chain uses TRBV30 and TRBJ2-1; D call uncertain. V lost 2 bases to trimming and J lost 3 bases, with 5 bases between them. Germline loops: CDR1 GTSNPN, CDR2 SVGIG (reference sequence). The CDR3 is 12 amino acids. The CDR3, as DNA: TGTGCCTGGAGTTCTAGCTACAATGAGCAGTTCTTC. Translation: CAWSSSYNEQFF.

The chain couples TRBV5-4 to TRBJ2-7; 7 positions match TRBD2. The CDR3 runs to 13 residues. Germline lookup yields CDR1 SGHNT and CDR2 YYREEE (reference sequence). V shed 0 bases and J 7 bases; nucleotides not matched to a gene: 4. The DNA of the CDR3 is TGTGCCAGCAGCTTGGGGACTAGGGTGGAGCAGTACTTC. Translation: CASSLGTRVEQYF.

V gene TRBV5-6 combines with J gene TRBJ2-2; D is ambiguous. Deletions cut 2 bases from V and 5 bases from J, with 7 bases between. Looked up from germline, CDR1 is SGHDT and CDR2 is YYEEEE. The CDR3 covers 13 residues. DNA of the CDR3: TGTGCCAGCAGCTTCATATGGACCGGGGAGCTGTTTTTT. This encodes CASSFIWTGELFF.

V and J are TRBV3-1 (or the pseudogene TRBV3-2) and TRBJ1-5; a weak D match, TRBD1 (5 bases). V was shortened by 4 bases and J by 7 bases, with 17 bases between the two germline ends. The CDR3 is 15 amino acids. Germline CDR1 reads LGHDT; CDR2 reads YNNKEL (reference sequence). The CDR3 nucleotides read TGTGCCAGCAGCCCGGGCCGGCAGGGCGGGCAGCCCCAGCATTTT. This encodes CASSPGRQGGQPQHF.

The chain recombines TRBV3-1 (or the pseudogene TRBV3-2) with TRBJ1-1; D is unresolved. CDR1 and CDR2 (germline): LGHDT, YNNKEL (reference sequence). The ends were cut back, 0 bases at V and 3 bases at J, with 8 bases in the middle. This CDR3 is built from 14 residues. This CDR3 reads CASSQEGTYTEAFF. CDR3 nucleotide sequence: TGTGCCAGCAGCCAAGAAGGCACCTACACTGAAGCTTTCTTT.

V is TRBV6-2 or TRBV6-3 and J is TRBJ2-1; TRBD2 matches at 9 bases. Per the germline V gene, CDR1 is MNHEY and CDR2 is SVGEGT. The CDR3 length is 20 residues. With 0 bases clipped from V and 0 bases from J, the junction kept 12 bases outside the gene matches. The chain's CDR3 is CASSYSRGSGGLSSYNEQFF. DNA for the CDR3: TGTGCCAGCAGTTACTCCCGTGGTAGCGGGGGCTTGAGCTCCTACAATGAGCAGTTCTTC.

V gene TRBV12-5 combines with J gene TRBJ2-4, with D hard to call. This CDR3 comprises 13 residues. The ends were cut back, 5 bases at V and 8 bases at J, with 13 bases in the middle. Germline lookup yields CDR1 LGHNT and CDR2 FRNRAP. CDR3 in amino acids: CASGPSPGDIQYF. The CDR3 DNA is TGTGCTAGTGGTCCCTCCCCAGGCGACATTCAGTACTTC. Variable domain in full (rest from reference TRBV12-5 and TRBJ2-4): DARVTQTPRHKVTEMGQEVTMRCQPILGHNTVFWYRQTMMQGLELLAYFRNRAPLDDSGMPKDRFSAEMPDATLATLKIQPSEPRDSAVYFCASGPSPGDIQYFGAGTRLSVL.

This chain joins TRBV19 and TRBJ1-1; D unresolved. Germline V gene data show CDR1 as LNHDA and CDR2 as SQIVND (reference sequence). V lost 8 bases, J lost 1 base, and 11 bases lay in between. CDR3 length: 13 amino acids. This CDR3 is CASPNRQNTEAFF. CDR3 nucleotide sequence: TGTGCCAGTCCAAACAGACAGAACACTGAAGCTTTCTTT. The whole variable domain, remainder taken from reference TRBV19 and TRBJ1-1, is DGGITQSPKYLFRKEGQNVTLSCEQNLNHDAMYWYRQDPGQGLRLIYYSQIVNDFQKGDIAEGYSVSREKKESFPLTVTSAQKNPTAFYLCASPNRQNTEAFFGQGTRLTVV.

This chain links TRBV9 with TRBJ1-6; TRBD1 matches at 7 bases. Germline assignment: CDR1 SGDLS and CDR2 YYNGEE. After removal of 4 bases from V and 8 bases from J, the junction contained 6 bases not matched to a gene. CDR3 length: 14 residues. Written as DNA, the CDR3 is TGTGCCAGCAGCTCTGGACAGGAGGATTCACCCCTCCACTTT. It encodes CASSSGQEDSPLHF. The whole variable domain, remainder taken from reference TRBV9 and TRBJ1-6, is DSGVTQTPKHLITATGQRVTLRCSPRSGDLSVYWYQQSLDQGLQFLIQYYNGEERAKGNILERFSAQQFPDLHSELNLSSLELGDSALYFCASSSGQEDSPLHFGNGTRLTVT.

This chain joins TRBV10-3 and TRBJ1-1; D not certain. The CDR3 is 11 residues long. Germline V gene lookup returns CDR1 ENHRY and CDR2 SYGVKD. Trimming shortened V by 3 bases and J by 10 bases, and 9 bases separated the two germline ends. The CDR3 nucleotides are TGTGCCATCAGTGATAACAGCTTAGCTTTCTTT. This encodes CAISDNSLAFF.

CDR3 sequence (DNA): TGTGCCAGCAGTTTTAACAGGGGACCGTACGAGCAGTACTTC. Amino acid sequence: CASSFNRGPYEQYF. This rearrangement joins TRBV27 to TRBJ2-7, with TRBD1 matching over 7 bases. The germline gives CDR1 MNHEY, CDR2 SMNVEV (reference sequence). J lost 4 bases, V lost 3 bases, and 6 bases had no gene match. The CDR3 contains 14 residues.

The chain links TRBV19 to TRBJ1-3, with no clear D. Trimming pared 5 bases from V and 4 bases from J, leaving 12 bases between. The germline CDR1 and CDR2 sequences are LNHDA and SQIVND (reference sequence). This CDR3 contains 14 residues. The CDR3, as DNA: TGTGCCAGTAGTCTCCAGCTGGAGGGAAACACCATATATTTT. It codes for CASSLQLEGNTIYF. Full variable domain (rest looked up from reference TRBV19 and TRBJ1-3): DGGITQSPKYLFRKEGQNVTLSCEQNLNHDAMYWYRQDPGQGLRLIYYSQIVNDFQKGDIAEGYSVSREKKESFPLTVTSAQKNPTAFYLCASSLQLEGNTIYFGEGSWLTVV.

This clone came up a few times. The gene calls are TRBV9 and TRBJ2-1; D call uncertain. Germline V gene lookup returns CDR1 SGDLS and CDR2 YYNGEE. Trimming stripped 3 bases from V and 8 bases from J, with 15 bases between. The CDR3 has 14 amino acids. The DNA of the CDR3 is TGTGCCAGCAGCGGCGGAGCCGTCTTCGATGAGCAGTTCTTC. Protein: CASSGGAVFDEQFF.

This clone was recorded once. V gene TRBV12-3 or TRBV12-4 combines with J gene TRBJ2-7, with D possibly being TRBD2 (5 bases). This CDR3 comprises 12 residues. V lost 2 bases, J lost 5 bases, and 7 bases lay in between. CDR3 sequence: CASSLRGNEQYF. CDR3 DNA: TGTGCCAGCAGTTTAAGAGGGAACGAGCAGTACTTC.

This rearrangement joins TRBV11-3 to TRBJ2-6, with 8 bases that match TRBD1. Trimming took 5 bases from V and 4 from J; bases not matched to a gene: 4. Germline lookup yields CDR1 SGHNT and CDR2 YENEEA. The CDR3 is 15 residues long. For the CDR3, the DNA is TGTGCCAGCAGCACGGACAGGGCAGGGGCCAACGTCCTGACTTTC. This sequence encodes CASSTDRAGANVLTF.

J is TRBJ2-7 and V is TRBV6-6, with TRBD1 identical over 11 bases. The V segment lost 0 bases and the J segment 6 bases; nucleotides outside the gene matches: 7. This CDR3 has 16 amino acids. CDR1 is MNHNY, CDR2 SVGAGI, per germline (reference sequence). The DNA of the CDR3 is TGTGCCAGCAGTTACTCGAAGGCCGGGACAGGGGGCGAGCAGTACTTC. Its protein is CASSYSKAGTGGEQYF.

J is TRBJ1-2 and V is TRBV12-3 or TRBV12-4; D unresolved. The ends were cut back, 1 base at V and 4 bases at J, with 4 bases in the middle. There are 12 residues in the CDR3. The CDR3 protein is CASSLGLYGYTF. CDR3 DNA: TGTGCCAGCAGTTTAGGCCTCTATGGCTACACCTTC.

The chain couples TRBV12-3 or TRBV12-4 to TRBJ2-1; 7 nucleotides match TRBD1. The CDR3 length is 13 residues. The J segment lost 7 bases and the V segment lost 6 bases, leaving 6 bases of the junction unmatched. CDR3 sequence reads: CASRWDSRNEQFF. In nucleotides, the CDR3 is TGTGCCAGCAGATGGGACAGCCGGAATGAGCAGTTCTTC.

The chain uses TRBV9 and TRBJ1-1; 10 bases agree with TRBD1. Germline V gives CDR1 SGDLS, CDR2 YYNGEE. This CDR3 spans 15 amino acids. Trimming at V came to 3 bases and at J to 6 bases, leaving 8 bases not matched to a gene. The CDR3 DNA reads TGTGCCAGCAGCGAATGGGGACAGGGGTCTTCTGAAGCTTTCTTT. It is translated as CASSEWGQGSSEAFF.

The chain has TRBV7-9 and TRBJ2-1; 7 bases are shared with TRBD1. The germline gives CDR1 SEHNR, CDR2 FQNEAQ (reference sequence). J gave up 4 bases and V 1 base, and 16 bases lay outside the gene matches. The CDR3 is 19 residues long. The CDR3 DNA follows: TGTGCCAGCAGCTTAGAGGTACAGGGGCGCCTAGGAGTGTACAATGAGCAGTTCTTC. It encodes CASSLEVQGRLGVYNEQFF.

The CDR3 loop reads CASSRGSGPQYF. The CDR3 bases are TGTGCCAGCAGTCGCGGGTCGGGACCCCAGTACTTC. J is TRBJ2-5 and V is TRBV12-3 or TRBV12-4; D possibly uses TRBD1 or TRBD2 (5 bases each). This CDR3 spans 12 amino acids. V was trimmed by 5 bases and J by 9 bases, leaving 13 bases between them.

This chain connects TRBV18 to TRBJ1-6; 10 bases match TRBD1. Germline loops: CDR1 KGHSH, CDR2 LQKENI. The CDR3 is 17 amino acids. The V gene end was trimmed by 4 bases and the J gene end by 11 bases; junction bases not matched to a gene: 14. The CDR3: CASSQTGGSKMDTPLHF. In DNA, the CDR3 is TGTGCCAGCTCACAGACAGGGGGCTCGAAAATGGATACACCCCTCCACTTT.

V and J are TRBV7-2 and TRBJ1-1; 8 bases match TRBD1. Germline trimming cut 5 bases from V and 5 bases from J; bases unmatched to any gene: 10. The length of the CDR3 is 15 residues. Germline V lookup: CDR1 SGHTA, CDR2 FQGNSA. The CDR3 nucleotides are TGTGCCAGCAGCCCTACACAGGGGGTAGGGACTGAAGCTTTCTTT. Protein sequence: CASSPTQGVGTEAFF.